This T cell receptor beta chain originates from a study of blood T cell repertoires in COVID-19. V shed 2 bases and J shed 1 base, with 20 bases lying between them. Germline CDR1 SGHDN, CDR2 FVKESK. CDR3 size: 18 residues. In the original analysis: Researchers report that nucleated cell counts were estimated from reference gene primer amplification. Clones were read by immunoSEQ multiplex PCR, and TCRdb kept only the in-frame ones, dropping some. V, J and clone size are taken as reported in that table, and D and trimming were inferred from the DNA itself. The data show about 220,000 clones, with 82% seen just once and roughly 3.5% held by the top ten.

This TCR came from a woman in her fifties or sixties who had recovered from COVID-19. This chain joins TRBV14 and TRBJ1-1; D remains unclear. The sample was PBMCs or T cells enriched from blood (not recorded which). This CDR3 is CASSQSPFDGRGNTEAFF. In DNA, the CDR3 is TGTGCCAGCAGCCAAAGCCCGTTTGACGGGAGAGGGAACACTGAAGCTTTCTTT.